Sequencing of this T cell receptor beta chain was carried out in a study of blood T cells in healthy people across ages. Aged about 6 to 90, donors were systemically healthy Caucasians from Russia. Extractions gave at least 5.5 micrograms of total RNA per sample. This clonotype was detected many times. Using a J-beta primer mix together with a sample-barcoded 5' primer, a second PCR was run for about 7 to 12 cycles. TCRdb itself ran the 5' RACE reads through MiXCR, one entry per CDR3 protein. The top ten clones hold roughly 14% of a sample with hundreds of thousands of distinct CDR3 sequences, roughly 31% of them seen once. Germline V gene data show CDR1 as DFQATT and CDR2 as SNEGSKA (reference sequence). This CDR3 is built from 14 residues. The V and J ends lost 6 bases and 2 bases respectively, with 16 bases between them.

The clonotype comes from a woman aged 80 or over in good health. The specimen was blood. The chain couples TRBV20-1 to TRBJ1-2; D is perhaps TRBD1 (6 bases). CDR3 in amino acids: CSANPGTGNYGYTF. CDR3 nucleotide sequence: TGCAGTGCCAACCCCGGAACAGGGAACTATGGCTACACCTTC.